Below are 21 T cell receptor beta chains sequenced from a single sample in a study of T-cell reconstitution after alpha-beta-depleted transplantation in children. Unique molecular identifiers were incorporated during preparation of the TCRbeta library. Using its own MiXCR run on the PCR reads, TCRdb lists one record per CDR3 protein. The sample includes more than 300,000 distinct CDR3 sequences, around 15% of them seen just once. This specimen consisted of PBMCs, mostly from graft donor cells, obtained 360 days after TCRalphabeta/CD19-depleted stem cell transplant. The receptors were sampled from a male patient aged 2 to 9 who had a stem cell transplant for acute lymphoblastic leukemia, so the T cells may come from the graft donor.

V usage is TRBV20-1 and J usage is TRBJ2-6; D remains unclear. This CDR3 has 13 residues. Per germline, CDR1 DFQATT and CDR2 SNEGSKA (reference sequence). Trimming pared 6 bases from V and 0 bases from J, leaving 6 bases between. In DNA form, the CDR3 reads TGCAGTGCCGTCACCTCTGGGGCCAACGTCCTGACTTTC. It codes for CSAVTSGANVLTF.

The sample holds many counts of this clonotype. One junction end disagrees with the germline gene, perhaps due to a read error. The J gene is TRBJ2-7, the V gene TRBV10-1; a weak D match, TRBD1 (5 bases). The CDR3 is 10 amino acids. Germline-derived CDR1 and CDR2 are WNHNN and SYGVQD (reference sequence). The CDR3 DNA reads as TGCGCCAGCAGTGACAGGGAAGGTATCTTC. Translated: CASSDREGIF.

This clonotype came up many times. The V call is TRBV11-2, the J call TRBJ2-1, with D possibly TRBD2 on 5 matching bases. Trimming took off 5 bases at V and 0 bases at J, with 17 bases between the two ends. Germline V gene sequence: CDR1 SGHAT, CDR2 FQNNGV. The CDR3 runs 17 residues. This chain's CDR3 is CASSPSPALSSYNEQFF. DNA of the CDR3: TGTGCCAGCAGCCCTAGCCCCGCCCTGAGCTCCTACAATGAGCAGTTCTTC.

The V gene is TRBV5-1, the J gene TRBJ2-7, with D possibly TRBD1 on 5 matching bases. V was pared by 0 bases and J by 6 bases, with 13 bases between. Germline V gives CDR1 SGHRS, CDR2 YFSETQ. There are 14 residues in the CDR3. The CDR3 spells CASSLGATALEQYF. DNA of the CDR3: TGCGCCAGCAGCTTGGGGGCGACAGCCCTCGAGCAGTACTTC.

This clonotype turned up a few times. The chain joins TRBV5-1 to TRBJ2-1, with D perhaps TRBD1 (5 bases). Germline lookup yields CDR1 SGHRS and CDR2 YFSETQ. V lost 1 base and J lost 6, with 11 bases in between. The CDR3 contains 14 residues. The DNA of the CDR3 is TGCGCCAGCAGCTTGCGGGCAGGGCTCAATGAGCAGTTCTTC. It is translated as CASSLRAGLNEQFF.

The rearrangement uses TRBV28 and TRBJ1-5; D gene unclear. Deletions cut 5 bases from V and 0 bases from J, with 23 bases between. In germline, CDR1 is MDHEN, CDR2 SYDVKM. This CDR3 region has 19 residues. This chain's CDR3 is CASSPSDPRRIHSNQPQHF. The CDR3 DNA reads TGTGCCAGCAGTCCCTCGGACCCTAGGCGGATCCATAGCAATCAGCCCCAGCATTTT.

This clonotype was observed a few times. The J gene is TRBJ2-7, the V gene TRBV20-1; 7 nucleotides line up with TRBD1. The trim removed 2 bases at V and 2 bases at J, leaving 9 bases unmatched. The CDR3 has 15 residues. CDR1 DFQATT and CDR2 SNEGSKA come from the germline V gene (reference sequence). CDR3: CSARIQGLQAYEQYF. The DNA for the CDR3 is TGCAGTGCTAGAATACAGGGGTTACAGGCCTACGAGCAGTACTTC.

This clonotype was recorded a few times. This chain uses TRBV28 with TRBJ2-7; D gene uncertain. CDR1 MDHEN and CDR2 SYDVKM come from the germline V gene. V was clipped by 2 bases and J by 3 bases, with 8 bases between them. The CDR3 has 13 residues. This chain's CDR3 is CASSLQVGYEQYF. The CDR3, as DNA: TGTGCCAGCAGTTTACAGGTCGGCTACGAGCAGTACTTC.

The chain employs TRBV20-1 and TRBJ2-1, with 11 bases aligning to TRBD2. The germline CDR1 and CDR2 sequences are DFQATT and SNEGSKA (reference sequence). This CDR3 has 16 amino acids. The V and J ends lost 3 bases and 6 bases, in that order; junction bases with no gene match: 10. The CDR3 loop reads CSARALTSGSTNEQFF. CDR3 nucleotide sequence: TGCAGTGCTAGGGCGTTAACTAGCGGGAGTACCAATGAGCAGTTCTTC.

This clonotype was detected many times. The rearrangement joins TRBV5-1 to TRBJ1-2, with TRBD1 matching over 11 bases. CDR3 length equals 15 residues. V dropped 3 bases and J dropped 2; count of bases not matched to a gene: 3. CDR1 and CDR2 from the germline V gene are SGHRS and YFSETQ. CDR3 protein: CASSSGQGVNYGYTF. The CDR3 bases are TGCGCCAGCAGCTCGGGACAGGGGGTAAACTATGGCTACACCTTC.

The chain uses TRBV21-1 and TRBJ1-5; TRBD1 was called by the table and not checked on the DNA. TRBV21-1 is marked as a pseudogene. This CDR3 is built from 17 residues. CDR3 sequence reads: CASSKGWEQGGNQPQHF. In DNA form, the CDR3 reads TGTGCCAGCAGCAAAGGTTGGGAACAGGGGGGCAATCAGCCCCAGCATTTT.

The chain joins TRBV29-1 to TRBJ1-5; TRBD1 agrees at 9 bases. CDR1 and CDR2 (germline): SQVTM, ANQGSEA. The CDR3 totals 15 residues. DNA of the CDR3: TGCAGGGATAATTCGGGACAGGGATACAATCAGCCCCAGCATTTT. It codes for CRDNSGQGYNQPQHF.

This clonotype was counted a few times. The chain is built from TRBV9 and TRBJ1-6; D perhaps matches TRBD1 (5 bases). Germline V lookup: CDR1 SGDLS, CDR2 YYNGEE. V lost 3 bases and J 9 bases, leaving 13 bases between the germline ends. The CDR3 consists of 14 residues. The CDR3 sequence: CASSAAGGGSPLHF. CDR3 sequence (DNA): TGTGCCAGCAGCGCCGCCGGGGGTGGTTCACCCCTCCACTTT.

The chain combines TRBV7-2 with TRBJ2-1; TRBD2 agrees at 8 bases. This CDR3 is 14 amino acids long. Germline CDR1 reads SGHTA; CDR2 reads FQGNSA. Losses at the gene ends were 5 bases for V and 6 bases for J; bases not matched to a gene: 6. CDR3 protein: CASSPRTSFNEQFF. Here the CDR3 DNA reads TGTGCCAGCAGCCCAAGGACTAGCTTCAATGAGCAGTTCTTC.

This clonotype was counted many times. The rearrangement uses TRBV5-1 and TRBJ1-6; D remains unclear. Trimming left V 0 bases short and J 5 bases short, with 6 bases between. Germline CDR1 reads SGHRS; CDR2 reads YFSETQ. The CDR3 extends over 14 amino acids. CDR3 amino acids: CASSLGHNNSPLHF. CDR3 DNA: TGCGCCAGCAGCTTGGGGCACAATAATTCACCCCTCCACTTT.

This chain links TRBV27 with TRBJ1-5; D is ambiguous. Trimming shortened V by 8 bases and J by 0 bases, and 8 bases separated the two germline ends. Germline-derived CDR1 and CDR2 are MNHEY and SMNVEV (reference sequence). The CDR3 runs to 13 residues. DNA for the CDR3: TGTGCCAGCCTTCAGGTTAGCAATCAGCCCCAGCATTTT. It is translated as CASLQVSNQPQHF.

The genes are TRBV6-5 and TRBJ1-2, with TRBD1 as a possible D gene (6 bases). Germline-derived CDR1 and CDR2 are MNHEY and SVGAGI. The CDR3 covers 13 residues. The germline V and J ends were trimmed by 3 bases and 8 bases, with 13 bases remaining between them. CDR3: CASSYETGGGYTF. The CDR3 DNA reads as TGTGCCAGCAGTTATGAGACAGGCGGAGGCTACACCTTC.

This clonotype was observed at least ten times. The chain is built from TRBV5-4 and TRBJ2-5, with a possible D match to TRBD2 (5 bases). V was clipped by 0 bases and J by 5 bases, with 8 bases between them. CDR1 and CDR2 from the germline V gene are SGHNT and YYREEE (reference sequence). This CDR3 contains 13 residues. Written as DNA, the CDR3 is TGTGCCAGCAGCTTGGTAGACTACGAGACCCAGTACTTC. Protein: CASSLVDYETQYF.

The chain is built from TRBV4-2 and TRBJ2-3; no clear D gene. CDR3 size: 14 residues. In germline, CDR1 is LGHNA, CDR2 YNFKEQ. Between the trimmed V and J ends, which lost 0 bases and 2 bases, there was a span of 6 bases. The CDR3 sequence is CASSQDPHTDTQYF. In nucleotides, the CDR3 is TGTGCCAGCAGCCAAGATCCCCACACAGATACGCAGTATTTT.

This clonotype appeared a few times. The V and J genes are TRBV5-1 and TRBJ2-1; 12 bases align to TRBD2. The CDR3 loop spans 16 amino acids. With 3 bases clipped from V and 6 bases from J, the junction kept 7 bases outside the gene matches. Looked up from germline, CDR1 is SGHRS and CDR2 is YFSETQ. As DNA, the CDR3 is TGCGCCAGCAGCTCGCTAGCGGGAGGGCTATTCAATGAGCAGTTCTTC. Protein sequence: CASSSLAGGLFNEQFF.

V and J are TRBV7-2 and TRBJ2-1; D remains ambiguous. From germline, CDR1 is SGHTA and CDR2 FQGNSA. V lost 5 bases and J 15 bases, leaving 17 bases between the germline ends. CDR3 length: 12 amino acids. The CDR3: CASSLRALRPFF. The DNA of the CDR3 is TGTGCCAGCAGCCTAAGGGCCCTAAGACCGTTCTTC.